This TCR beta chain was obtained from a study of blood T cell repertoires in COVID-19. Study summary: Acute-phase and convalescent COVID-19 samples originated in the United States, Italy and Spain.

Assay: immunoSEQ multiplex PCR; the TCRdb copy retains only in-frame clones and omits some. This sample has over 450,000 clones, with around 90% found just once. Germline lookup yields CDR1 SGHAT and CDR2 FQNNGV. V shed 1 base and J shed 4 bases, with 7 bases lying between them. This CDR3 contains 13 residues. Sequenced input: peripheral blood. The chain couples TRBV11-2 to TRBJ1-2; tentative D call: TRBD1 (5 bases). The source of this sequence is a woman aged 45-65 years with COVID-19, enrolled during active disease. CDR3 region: CASSLGGVYGYTF. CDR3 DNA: TGTGCCAGCAGCTTAGGGGGGGTCTATGGCTACACCTTC.